These 25 T cell receptor beta chains were sequenced from one sample in a study of response to subunit inactivated influenza vaccine. TCRdb re-analysed the RT-PCR reads in MiXCR, keeping a single row per CDR3 protein. The profile shows some 600,000 distinct CDR3 sequences, about 15% of them singletons. The specimen comprised PBMCs from blood, sampled approximately 15 days before vaccination. All receptors come from a man between 45 and 60 years old who received an inactivated influenza vaccine.

The CDR3 region is CASSFPLREARDTQYF. The CDR3, as DNA: TGTGCCAGCAGTTTTCCCCTGCGGGAGGCCCGAGATACGCAGTATTTT. The chain links TRBV28 to TRBJ2-3; 8 nucleotides match TRBD2. With V trimmed by 3 bases and J by 5 bases, 10 bases remained unmatched. CDR1 is MDHEN, CDR2 SYDVKM, per germline. This CDR3 region has 16 residues. Variable domain in full (rest from reference TRBV28 and TRBJ2-3): DVKVTQSSRYLVKRTGEKVFLECVQDMDHENMFWYRQDPGLGLRLIYFSYDVKMKEKGDIPEGYSVSREKKERFSLILESASTNQTSMYLCASSFPLREARDTQYFGPGTRLTVL.

This chain joins TRBV4-1 and TRBJ1-2, with 7 bases that match TRBD1. Germline V gives CDR1 MGHRA, CDR2 YSYEKL. J lost 2 bases, V lost 9 bases, and 12 bases had no gene match. This CDR3 region has 15 residues. The chain's CDR3 is CASRGARGENYGYTF. The CDR3, as DNA: TGCGCCAGTAGAGGGGCCAGGGGGGAGAACTATGGCTACACCTTC.

In its sample, this clonotype was seen a few times. The CDR3 spells CASSYSSGQARGEAFF. In nucleotides, the CDR3 is TGTGCCAGCAGTTACTCATCGGGACAGGCGAGGGGTGAAGCTTTCTTT. The chain combines TRBV6-5 with TRBJ1-1; 8 bases are shared with TRBD1. Germline CDR1 reads MNHEY; CDR2 reads SVGAGI. The CDR3 is made up of 16 amino acids. The trim removed 0 bases at V and 7 bases at J, leaving 10 bases unmatched.

This clonotype turned up a few times. The rearrangement uses TRBV7-6 and TRBJ2-7; 8 bases agree with TRBD2. The J segment lost 2 bases and the V segment lost 4 bases, leaving 1 base of the junction unmatched. The CDR3 runs to 13 residues. The V gene's germline CDR1 is SGHVS and CDR2 FNYEAQ. The CDR3 protein is CASSSGGAYEQYF. In nucleotides, the CDR3 is TGTGCCAGCAGCTCCGGGGGGGCCTACGAGCAGTACTTC.

V and J are TRBV20-1 and TRBJ1-2; D unclear. Germline assignment: CDR1 DFQATT and CDR2 SNEGSKA (reference sequence). V lost 0 bases and J 2 bases, leaving 10 bases between the germline ends. The CDR3 sequence is 14 residues long. CDR3 DNA: TGCAGTGCTAGAGAAATGATCCTAAACTATGGCTACACCTTC. Its protein is CSAREMILNYGYTF.

For this clonotype: This sequence may be a read error, since a much larger clone differs from it by one base. This chain joins TRBV29-1 and TRBJ2-7, with D perhaps matching TRBD1 or TRBD2 (5 bases each). The CDR3 length is 13 residues. Per the germline V gene, CDR1 is SQVTM and CDR2 is ANQGSEA. The CDR3 nucleotides read TGCAGCGTTGTAAGGGACCGAAGGGACGAGCAGCACTTC. As protein: CSVVRDRRDEQHF.

This clonotype has just a few counts. The gene calls are TRBV20-1 and TRBJ1-5; the D gene is possibly TRBD1 (5 bases). The CDR3 extends over 14 amino acids. Germline loops: CDR1 DFQATT, CDR2 SNEGSKA (reference sequence). Trimming pared 0 bases from V and 4 bases from J, leaving 10 bases between. The CDR3 DNA reads as TGCAGTGCTAGAGATTTTTGGGGGAATCAGCCCCAGCATTTT. Encoded protein: CSARDFWGNQPQHF.

This clonotype was found many times. The gene calls are TRBV3-1 and TRBJ2-3; no reliable D call. Germline assignment: CDR1 LGHDT and CDR2 YNNKEL (reference sequence). The CDR3 has 13 residues. Trimming took 5 bases from V and 0 from J, leaving 6 bases between them. CDR3 DNA: TGTGCCAGCAGCACCACTAGCACAGATACGCAGTATTTT. Translation gives CASSTTSTDTQYF.

This clonotype showed up many times. The chain recombines TRBV11-2 with TRBJ2-1; the match to TRBD2 covers 8 bases. V gave up 6 bases and J gave up 3 bases; unmatched junction bases: 16. CDR3 size: 18 residues. CDR1 is SGHAT and CDR2 is FQNNGV in the germline V gene. The DNA of the CDR3 is TGTGCCAGCAGAAGACAGTTACTAGCGGAGAGAGGCTACAATGAGCAGTTCTTC. This translates into CASRRQLLAERGYNEQFF.

The chain links TRBV7-8 to TRBJ1-4, with TRBD1 identical over 7 bases. This CDR3 has 15 residues. With V trimmed by 6 bases and J by 7 bases, 11 bases remained unmatched. Germline V gene lookup returns CDR1 SGHVS and CDR2 FQNEAQ. Here the CDR3 DNA reads TGTGCCAGCAGATTCGGGACAGCCGTCGGTGAAAAACTGTTTTTT. It yields the protein CASRFGTAVGEKLFF.

The V gene is TRBV6-1, the J gene TRBJ1-5; 8 nucleotides agree with TRBD1. The trim removed 3 bases at V and 3 bases at J, leaving 4 bases unmatched. Per germline, CDR1 MNHNS and CDR2 SASEGT. This CDR3 region has 15 residues. The CDR3 loop reads CASSELDRANQPQHF. In DNA, the CDR3 is TGTGCCAGCAGTGAGCTGGACAGGGCCAATCAGCCCCAGCATTTT.

This chain links TRBV24-1 with TRBJ2-5; the D is unclear. The germline V gene has CDR1 KGHDR and CDR2 SFDVKD. The CDR3 loop spans 12 amino acids. Trimming stripped 3 bases from V and 3 bases from J, with 4 bases between. The CDR3 sequence is CATSDGEETQYF. The CDR3 DNA is TGTGCCACCAGTGATGGGGAAGAGACCCAGTACTTC.

At least ten counts were recorded for this clonotype. The rearrangement joins TRBV20-1 to TRBJ2-7, with TRBD1 identical over 8 bases. The ends lost 0 bases at V and 5 bases at J; junction bases unmatched: 6. CDR1 and CDR2 (germline): DFQATT, SNEGSKA (reference sequence). The CDR3 has 14 residues. CDR3: CSARETGGRNEQYF. The DNA for the CDR3 is TGCAGTGCTAGAGAAACAGGGGGACGGAACGAGCAGTACTTC.

This clonotype was seen many times. CDR3 nucleotide sequence: TGTGCCAGCTCACCAAATGACAGGGCTAGCTCCTACGAGCAGTACTTC. As protein: CASSPNDRASSYEQYF. The chain combines TRBV18 with TRBJ2-7; TRBD1 agrees at 7 bases. The CDR3 has 16 residues. Germline values: CDR1 KGHSH, CDR2 LQKENI. V was pared by 2 bases and J by 0 bases, with 7 bases of the junction left unmatched.

The chain carries TRBV12-3 or TRBV12-4 and TRBJ2-2; maybe TRBD2 (5 bases). This CDR3 comprises 15 residues. V lost 1 base and J 4 bases, leaving 10 bases between the germline ends. For the CDR3, the DNA is TGTGCCAGCAGTTTAGGGGTGGGGAGCACCGGGGAGCTGTTTTTT. It translates to CASSLGVGSTGELFF.

This clonotype occurred many times. The rearrangement links TRBV7-2 to TRBJ2-5, with D possibly being TRBD1 (6 bases). Looked up from germline, CDR1 is SGHTA and CDR2 is FQGNSA. The ends were cut back, 5 bases at V and 5 bases at J, with 12 bases in the middle. This CDR3 is built from 13 residues. The CDR3 coding sequence is TGTGCCAGCAGCATTTCTCAGGGGGAGACCCAGTACTTC. Protein: CASSISQGETQYF.

This clonotype was seen a handful of times. CDR3: CASSLSIGANYGYTF. CDR3 sequence (DNA): TGTGCCAGCAGTTTAAGTATTGGGGCGAACTATGGCTACACCTTC. The chain combines TRBV27 with TRBJ1-2, with D perhaps matching TRBD1 (5 bases). Germline V gene sequence: CDR1 MNHEY, CDR2 SMNVEV (reference sequence). Trimming took 2 bases from V and 2 from J, leaving 12 bases between them. The CDR3 is made up of 15 amino acids.

The table lists this clonotype with many counts. The J gene is TRBJ2-7, the V gene TRBV29-1; TRBD2 agrees at 7 bases. The J segment lost 4 bases and the V segment lost 5 bases, leaving 8 bases of the junction unmatched. Germline assignment: CDR1 SQVTM and CDR2 ANQGSEA. This CDR3 has 13 residues. CDR3 amino acids: CSVRLAAPYEQYF. CDR3 DNA: TGCAGCGTTCGCCTAGCGGCTCCTTACGAGCAGTACTTC.

In this sample, this clonotype turned up many times. V usage is TRBV10-3 and J usage is TRBJ2-7, with 11 bases lining up with TRBD2. J was trimmed by 1 base and V by 9 bases; bases with no gene match: 11. The length of the CDR3 is 16 residues. The germline CDR1 and CDR2 sequences are ENHRY and SYGVKD. The CDR3 sequence: CAISTTSSGGSYEQYF. Here the CDR3 DNA reads TGTGCCATTAGTACCACATCTAGCGGGGGGTCCTACGAGCAGTACTTC.

A few counts support this clonotype. The rearrangement links TRBV7-8 to TRBJ2-5; either TRBD1 or TRBD2 may supply D (6 bases each). The CDR3 has 17 residues. Germline V gene sequence: CDR1 SGHVS, CDR2 FQNEAQ. Trimming shortened V by 4 bases and J by 5 bases, and 23 bases separated the two germline ends. CDR3 sequence (DNA): TGTGCCAGCAGCTACGGACCGTTCCGGGGGCGTTTGGAGACCCAGTACTTC. Translation: CASSYGPFRGRLETQYF.

V and J are TRBV21-1 and TRBJ2-3; the table's D call, TRBD1, has no DNA check behind it. TRBV21-1 is a listed pseudogene. CDR3 length: 14 amino acids. CDR3 sequence (DNA): TGTGCCAGATCCGCCCTTGACCCCCCAGATACGCAGTATTTT. It is translated as CARSALDPPDTQYF.

The rearrangement joins TRBV10-3 to TRBJ2-5; D not resolved. Germline CDR1 reads ENHRY; CDR2 reads SYGVKD. Trimming left V 0 bases short and J 7 bases short, with 6 bases between. This CDR3 has 12 amino acids. CDR3: CAISESDGTQYF. The CDR3 DNA reads as TGTGCCATCAGTGAGTCTGACGGGACCCAGTACTTC.

This clonotype came up a few times. The chain carries TRBV5-1 and TRBJ2-7; 10 bases align to TRBD2. Germline V gene lookup returns CDR1 SGHRS and CDR2 YFSETQ. CDR3 length: 17 residues. Trimming took 0 bases from V and 4 from J; bases not matched to a gene: 10. Here the CDR3 reads CASSLASGGSSAYEQYF. The CDR3 coding sequence is TGCGCCAGCAGCTTGGCTAGCGGGGGCTCGTCAGCGTACGAGCAGTACTTC. The full variable domain, in which reference TRBV5-1 and TRBJ2-7 provide the parts outside the CDR3, is KAGVTQTPRYLIKTRGQQVTLSCSPISGHRSVSWYQQTPGQGLQFLFEYFSETQRNKGNFPGRFSGRQFSNSRSEMNVSTLELGDSALYLCASSLASGGSSAYEQYFGPGTRLTVT.

The chain uses TRBV20-1 and TRBJ2-5; TRBD2 matches at 8 bases. This CDR3 has 14 amino acids. Trimming at V came to 5 bases and at J to 7 bases, leaving 12 bases not matched to a gene. Germline values: CDR1 DFQATT, CDR2 SNEGSKA (reference sequence). The CDR3: CSAVSGRARGTQYF. In nucleotides, the CDR3 is TGCAGTGCTGTCAGCGGGAGAGCCCGTGGGACCCAGTACTTC.

This clonotype has more than one count but fewer than ten. V usage is TRBV19 and J usage is TRBJ2-7; D tentatively fits TRBD1 or TRBD2 (5 bases each). CDR1 and CDR2 (germline): LNHDA, SQIVND (reference sequence). The CDR3 runs 14 residues. The V and J ends lost 5 bases and 6 bases respectively, with 17 bases between them. In DNA, the CDR3 is TGTGCCAGTAGTGACAGCGGACCAGGGACCGAGCAGTACTTC. Its protein product is CASSDSGPGTEQYF.